Described below is a single T cell receptor (beta chain) sequence and its context. The source of the sample is a study of cytomegalovirus exposure and HLA in healthy donors. Amplification used 60 Vbeta primers and 13 Jbeta primers. Profiling relied on immunoSEQ multiplex PCR, and the TCRdb table lists in-frame clones only, not all of them. This table has approximately 190,000 clones, approximately 80% appearing once. The V end was cut by 2 bases, the J end by 12 bases, with 17 bases between. The CDR3 extends over 14 amino acids. Germline CDR1 reads GTSNPN; CDR2 reads SVGIG (reference sequence). The receptor comes from a woman aged 25 to 39 in good health and CMV-seropositive. The V gene is TRBV30, the J gene TRBJ1-6, with D possibly being TRBD1 (5 bases). The sample comprised PBMCs. The chain's CDR3 is CAWSLTGGLRPLHF. The CDR3 DNA follows: TGTGCCTGGAGTCTTACGGGGGGGTTAAGACCCCTCCACTTT.